The TCR beta chain under discussion was sequenced for a study of blood T cell repertoires in COVID-19. This table comes from immunoSEQ multiplex PCR, and its TCRdb copy is limited to in-frame clones, with some not included. Counted here are about 120,000 clones, 60% to 85% occurring once; the ten biggest clones make up over 2%. The CDR3 is 16 amino acids. The V and J ends lost 1 base and 8 bases, in that order; junction bases with no gene match: 11. Germline values: CDR1 SEHNR, CDR2 FQNEAQ (reference sequence). In this sample, this clone turned up a few times. What was sequenced was peripheral blood. This chain connects TRBV7-9 to TRBJ1-2, with TRBD1 matching over 9 bases. The source of this sequence is a man between 70 and 80 years old with acute or convalescent COVID-19. Here the CDR3 DNA reads TGTGCCAGCAGCTTAGATGGGGACAGGGCATTTGACGGCTACACCTTC. It yields the protein CASSLDGDRAFDGYTF.